Below, one T cell receptor (beta chain) is given with its context. Its target antigen remains unknown. One base away there is no much larger clone; base qualities are not given. The immunoSEQ Assay, a bias-controlled multiplex PCR, was used to amplify TCRbeta CDR3 regions from genomic DNA. In the source study's methods: The number of nucleated cells in each sample was estimated from the amplification of reference gene primers within the assay. Sequence reads were collapsed and filtered to measure the absolute abundance of every unique TCRbeta CDR3 rearrangement. Productive Simpson clonality was computed per sample as the square root of Simpson's diversity index over productive rearrangements. TCRdb took this table from immuneACCESS and kept in-frame rearrangements with V and J called. Such tables lack part of the clones; where checked against another copy, unresolved V genes explain under half of the gap, and the rest is unexplained. V and J calls and clone size are given by that table; D and trimming were obtained from the DNA. The sample records more than 200,000 clones, around nine tenths of which are singletons. The ten largest clones capture about 5% of the sample.

This sample is drawn from a study of blood T cell repertoires in COVID-19 (dated by TCRdb to the early 2020s). General notes on the study: Samples from collaborators originated in the United States, Italy and Spain and spanned both the acute and convalescent phases of COVID-19. The prospective study material was composed of cDNA or gDNA derived from T cells, B-cell-depleted T cells, or PBMCs. Subjects who had been exposed to COVID-19, were actively infected with it, or had recovered from it provided the deeply sampled blood TCRbeta repertoires that made up the dataset. A freely available public database, intended as a resource for researchers studying the immune response to SARS-CoV-2, is where the repertoires were released. The samples were drawn from two sources: the first 160 participants of the ongoing ImmuneRACE study, and approximately 1,300 subjects contributed by 6 global collaborators. The sample metadata nearly always contained a de-identified subject ID, COVID-19 status, age in years and sex. HLA class I and class II types, where available, came from metadata supplied by the sample provider rather than from assay-based typing. Paper-wide results and their limitations: The amount of clinical and demographic metadata varied by source and participant and was provided uncurated.

V is shortened by 2 bases, J by 0 bases, and the region joining them spans 8 bases. From its cysteine to its phenylalanine, the CDR3 spans 15 amino acids. Solely the CDR3 DNA is kept, with 45 bases framed from the first base. Based on the germline V gene, the CDR1 and CDR2 sequences are MDHEN and SYDVKM. In Seattle, one collaborating source enrolled patients while the infection was active and tracked those patients longitudinally over the course of disease. Collaborating institutions collected whole blood in K2EDTA tubes following their own protocols. Collaborator samples were shipped for TCRbeta analysis as frozen whole blood, isolated PBMCs, or DNA extracted from either sample type.

The chain is encoded by TRBV28 joined to TRBJ2-1; the D gene is perhaps TRBD2, on 6 matching bases. The TCR originated in a woman aged 60-75 years with COVID-19, enrolled during active disease. The sequenced sample consisted of peripheral blood. The base sequence is TGTGCCAGCAGTTTAATGGGGGGCTCCTACAATGAGCAGTTCTTC. The translation is CASSLMGGSYNEQFF.